This is a list of T cell receptor beta chains from one sample in a study of shared clonotypes between healthy human individuals. Clones were read by immunoSEQ multiplex PCR, and TCRdb kept only the in-frame ones, dropping some. The sample carries 1.4 million to 1.5 million clones, around 95% recorded once. Material for sequencing was naive CD4+ T cells sorted from blood. These receptors were collected from a man aged 30 to 45 in good health. CDR3s include the opening cysteine and the closing phenylalanine or tryptophan. Fields, in order: clone size, D gene, V gene, J gene, CDR3 DNA, CDR3 protein. The D gene is left open where the match is weak. The size field is filled for only some rows; it gives once, few, many or a size class.

size: -; D: -; V: TRBV15; J: TRBJ2-3; DNA: TGTGCCACCAGCAGGAGGTCCACCTACACAGATACGCAGTATTTT; CDR3: CATSRRSTYTDTQYF
size: -; D: -; V: TRBV6-5; J: TRBJ2-7; DNA: TGTGCCAGCAGTCGCGACAGAGCCTACGAGCAGTACTTC; CDR3: CASSRDRAYEQYF
size: -; D: TRBD1; V: TRBV28; J: TRBJ2-3; DNA: TGTGCCAGCAGCCCCCCGGACAGGAGAACAGATACGCAGTATTTT; CDR3: CASSPPDRRTDTQYF
size: -; D: -; V: TRBV2; J: TRBJ1-4; DNA: TGTGCCAGCAGAAGCGCCGCCTTTGCAACTAATGAAAAACTGTTTTTT; CDR3: CASRSAAFATNEKLFF
size: -; D: -; V: TRBV18; J: TRBJ2-5; DNA: TGTGCCAGCTCACCCACCGTTTCAGAGACCCAGTACTTC; CDR3: CASSPTVSETQYF
size: -; D: -; V: TRBV7-2; J: TRBJ2-7; DNA: TGTGCCAGCACCCCTAGCCCCGGCAGGTCTAACGACGAGCAGTACTTC; CDR3: CASTPSPGRSNDEQYF
size: -; D: TRBD2; V: TRBV4-2; J: TRBJ2-1; DNA: TGTGCCAGCAGCCAAGCGGGAGGGCTCTACAATGAGCAGTTCTTC; CDR3: CASSQAGGLYNEQFF
size: -; D: TRBD1; V: TRBV6-6; J: TRBJ1-1; DNA: TGTGCCAGCAGTTACGCCAGGGGGATGATGAACACTGAAGCTTTCTTT; CDR3: CASSYARGMMNTEAFF
size: -; D: -; V: TRBV11-2; J: TRBJ2-7; DNA: TGTGCCAGCACCGACCTCCAGCGGACCTACGAGCAGTACTTC; CDR3: CASTDLQRTYEQYF
size: -; D: TRBD2; V: TRBV7-9; J: TRBJ2-1; DNA: TGTGCCAGCAGCTTAGCTCGGGGACTAGCGGGTTCCTACAATGAGCAGTTCTTC; CDR3: CASSLARGLAGSYNEQFF
size: once; D: TRBD2; V: TRBV5-5; J: TRBJ2-7; DNA: TGTGCCAGCAGCCGATCCTTAGCGGGAAGCTCCTACGAGCAGTACTTC; CDR3: CASSRSLAGSSYEQYF
size: -; D: -; V: TRBV27; J: TRBJ2-2; DNA: TGTGCCAGCAGTTTAGGACGGAACCCGGGGGAGCTGTTTTTT; CDR3: CASSLGRNPGELFF
size: -; D: -; V: TRBV29-1; J: TRBJ2-7; DNA: TGCAGCGTCCAGGGACTCGGCTCCTACGAGCAGTACTTC; CDR3: CSVQGLGSYEQYF
size: -; D: -; V: TRBV5-1; J: TRBJ2-5; DNA: TGCGCCAGCAGCTTAGGACGAAACCAAGAGACCCAGTACTTC; CDR3: CASSLGRNQETQYF
size: -; D: TRBD1; V: TRBV19; J: TRBJ2-7; DNA: TGTGCCAGTAGAATATCCTCAGGGGGCGCGTACGAGCAGTACTTC; CDR3: CASRISSGGAYEQYF
size: -; D: TRBD1; V: TRBV18; J: TRBJ2-7; DNA: TGTGCCAGCTCACCGCAGGGACAGGCTCCTTTCTACGAGCAGTACTTC; CDR3: CASSPQGQAPFYEQYF
size: -; D: -; V: TRBV5-1; J: TRBJ2-7; DNA: TGCGCCAGCAGCTTGGATTTTGGGCAGGGGTTTAATTACGAGCAGTACTTC; CDR3: CASSLDFGQGFNYEQYF
size: -; D: TRBD2; V: TRBV18; J: TRBJ2-1; DNA: TGTGCCAGCTCACCACGTCCAGCGGGGGCCTACAATGAGCAGTTCTTC; CDR3: CASSPRPAGAYNEQFF
size: once; D: -; V: TRBV2; J: TRBJ2-7; DNA: TGTGCCAGCAGTGAAAGCGGGACAGGTCCTTACGAGCAGTACTTC; CDR3: CASSESGTGPYEQYF